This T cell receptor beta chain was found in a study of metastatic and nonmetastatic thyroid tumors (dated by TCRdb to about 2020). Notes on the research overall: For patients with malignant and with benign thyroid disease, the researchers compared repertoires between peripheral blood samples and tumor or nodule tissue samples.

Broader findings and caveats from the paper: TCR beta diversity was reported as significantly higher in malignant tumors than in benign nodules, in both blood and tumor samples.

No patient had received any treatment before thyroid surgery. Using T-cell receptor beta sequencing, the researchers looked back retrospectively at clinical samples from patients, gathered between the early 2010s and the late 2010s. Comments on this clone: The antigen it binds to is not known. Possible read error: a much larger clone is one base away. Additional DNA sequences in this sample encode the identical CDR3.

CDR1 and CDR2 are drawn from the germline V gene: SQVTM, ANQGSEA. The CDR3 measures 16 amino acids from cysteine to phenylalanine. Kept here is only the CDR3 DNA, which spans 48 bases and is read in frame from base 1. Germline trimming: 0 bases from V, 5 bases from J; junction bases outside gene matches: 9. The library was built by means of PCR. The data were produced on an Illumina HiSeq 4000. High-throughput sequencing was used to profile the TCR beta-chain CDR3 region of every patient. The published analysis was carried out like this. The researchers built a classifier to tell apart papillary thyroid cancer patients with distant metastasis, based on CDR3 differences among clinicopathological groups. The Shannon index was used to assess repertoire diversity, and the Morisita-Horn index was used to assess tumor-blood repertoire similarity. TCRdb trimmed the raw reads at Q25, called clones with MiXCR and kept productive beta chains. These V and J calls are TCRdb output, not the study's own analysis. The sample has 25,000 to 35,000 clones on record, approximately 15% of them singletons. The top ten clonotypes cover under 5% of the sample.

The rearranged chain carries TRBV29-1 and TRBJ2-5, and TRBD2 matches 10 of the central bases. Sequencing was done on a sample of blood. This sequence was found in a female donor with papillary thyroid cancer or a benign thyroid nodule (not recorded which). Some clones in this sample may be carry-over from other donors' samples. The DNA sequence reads TGCAGCGTTGAAGATCATAAACTAGCGGGACGCGAGACCCAGTACTTC. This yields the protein CSVEDHKLAGRETQYF.